The next 14 T cell receptor beta chains were all read from a single sample in a study of graft-versus-host responses after intestinal transplantation. These receptors' targets are unknown. Generated by immunoSEQ multiplex PCR, the TCRdb table keeps only in-frame clones and is missing some. The sample lists about 120,000 clones; 85% to 95% were seen once. The sequences come from unstimulated CD8+ T cells sorted from spleen or lymph node cells, collected before intestinal transplant. Receptors originate from a human donor who received an intestinal transplant.

The chain links TRBV29-1 to TRBJ2-2; 10 nucleotides align to TRBD1. After removal of 0 bases from V and 7 bases from J, the junction contained 11 bases not matched to a gene. The CDR3 spans 17 residues. Germline V CDR1 and CDR2: SQVTM, ANQGSEA. CDR3 in DNA: TGCAGCGTTGAAGATCGTGAGACAGGGGGCGCCGGCGGGGAGCTGTTTTTT. It translates to CSVEDRETGGAGGELFF.

This clone was seen a few times. The V and J genes are TRBV19 and TRBJ2-1; D unclear. The V gene's germline CDR1 is LNHDA and CDR2 SQIVND (reference sequence). The CDR3 extends over 13 amino acids. Trimming took 7 bases from V and 2 from J, leaving 9 bases between them. The chain's CDR3 is CASNAVPYNEQFF. Written as DNA, the CDR3 is TGTGCCAGTAACGCGGTTCCCTACAATGAGCAGTTCTTC.

This clone occurred a few times. J is TRBJ2-7 and V is TRBV19, with D unresolved. The germline V gene has CDR1 LNHDA and CDR2 SQIVND (reference sequence). The CDR3 is made up of 14 amino acids. The V end was cut by 3 bases, the J end by 2 bases, with 11 bases between. This CDR3 is CASSIGRGPYEQYF. The CDR3 DNA reads TGTGCCAGTAGTATCGGAAGAGGCCCCTACGAGCAGTACTTC.

V is TRBV4-1 and J is TRBJ1-1, with D possibly TRBD1 on 6 matching bases. V dropped 1 base and J dropped 1 base, with 16 bases sitting between them. There are 17 residues in the CDR3. The germline V gene encodes CDR1 MGHRA and CDR2 YSYEKL. CDR3 nucleotide sequence: TGCGCCAGCAGCCAAGGGACAGTCTTACAAAGGAACACTGAAGCTTTCTTT. Amino acids: CASSQGTVLQRNTEAFF.

V is TRBV6-6 and J is TRBJ2-7; D gene unclear. Germline CDR1 MNHNY, CDR2 SVGAGI (reference sequence). This CDR3 contains 12 residues. V dropped 5 bases and J dropped 5 bases, with 10 bases sitting between them. The CDR3 loop reads CASSTLTDEQYF. CDR3 sequence (DNA): TGTGCCAGCAGTACTTTGACGGACGAGCAGTACTTC.

The rearrangement links TRBV6-6 to TRBJ2-7; D is ambiguous. Trimming pared 2 bases from V and 3 bases from J, leaving 8 bases between. This CDR3 region has 13 residues. The germline V gene has CDR1 MNHNY and CDR2 SVGAGI (reference sequence). The CDR3 region has the DNA TGTGCCAGCAGTTACCAGGATGACTACGAGCAGTACTTC. It codes for CASSYQDDYEQYF.

This chain uses TRBV10-2 with TRBJ1-5, with D unclear. V was clipped by 4 bases and J by 1 base, with 14 bases between them. Germline V CDR1 and CDR2: WSHSY, SAAADI. The CDR3 has 16 residues. The CDR3 nucleotides read TGCGCCAGCAGTGTGCTGGCATTAGGCAGCAATCAGCCCCAGCATTTT. Residues: CASSVLALGSNQPQHF.

The rearrangement uses TRBV13 and TRBJ2-1; 14 bases line up with TRBD2. This CDR3 is built from 16 residues. Trimming at V came to 4 bases and at J to 5 bases, leaving 4 bases not matched to a gene. CDR1 PRHDT and CDR2 FYEKMQ come from the germline V gene (reference sequence). CDR3 region: CASSYRLAGGNNEQFF. The CDR3, as DNA: TGTGCCAGCAGCTACCGACTAGCGGGAGGGAACAATGAGCAGTTCTTC.

The chain links TRBV7-9 to TRBJ2-7; D is unclear. CDR1 SEHNR and CDR2 FQNEAQ come from the germline V gene (reference sequence). CDR3 length: 15 residues. The V and J ends lost 4 bases and 0 bases respectively, with 13 bases between them. CDR3: CASSSDRFPSYEQYF. In nucleotides, the CDR3 is TGTGCCAGCAGCTCGGACCGTTTTCCCTCCTACGAGCAGTACTTC.

This chain connects TRBV25-1 to TRBJ2-7, with 11 bases that match TRBD2. V lost 7 bases to trimming and J lost 6 bases; unmatched junction nucleotides: 8. Per germline, CDR1 MGHDK and CDR2 SYGVNS. The CDR3 covers 14 residues. The DNA of the CDR3 is TGTGCCAGCACTCTAGCGGGAGGCCCTAGCGAGCAGTACTTC. Its translation is CASTLAGGPSEQYF.

As concerns this clone: Additional DNA sequences in this sample encode the identical CDR3. The J gene is TRBJ1-1, the V gene TRBV4-3; maybe TRBD1 (5 bases). From germline, CDR1 is LGHNA and CDR2 YSLEER. This CDR3 region has 16 residues. V was clipped by 3 bases and J by 8 bases, with 22 bases between them. The CDR3 spells CASSQADSPETSEAFF. The CDR3 bases are TGCGCCAGCAGCCAGGCAGACAGTCCGGAAACCTCCGAAGCTTTCTTT.

The chain couples TRBV5-4 to TRBJ2-5; possibly TRBD2 for D (6 bases). The J call may be wrong; the DNA end is better matched by TRBJ2-7. Germline V gene sequence: CDR1 SGHNT, CDR2 YYREEE (reference sequence). This CDR3 contains 14 residues. This chain's CDR3 is CASSSGDFPYEQYF. The CDR3 nucleotides read TGTGCCAGCAGCTCGGGGGATTTCCCCTACGAGCAGTACTTC.

This clone came up once. The chain joins TRBV30 to TRBJ2-5, with D uncertain. Trimming removed 2 bases at V and 5 bases at J, with 12 bases between. The CDR3 spans 13 residues. CDR1 is GTSNPN and CDR2 is SVGIG in the germline V gene (reference sequence). CDR3 in amino acids: CAWSPDGVETQYF. CDR3 nucleotides: TGTGCCTGGAGTCCAGACGGAGTGGAGACCCAGTACTTC.

On this clone: Distinct nucleotide sequences in the sample also encode this CDR3. The chain has TRBV5-6 and TRBJ2-7; D unresolved. The germline V gene encodes CDR1 SGHDT and CDR2 YYEEEE. V was shortened by 3 bases and J by 4 bases, with 5 bases between the two germline ends. The CDR3 totals 11 residues. The CDR3 DNA reads as TGTGCCAGCAGCTCCTCATACGAGCAGTACTTC. This encodes CASSSSYEQYF.